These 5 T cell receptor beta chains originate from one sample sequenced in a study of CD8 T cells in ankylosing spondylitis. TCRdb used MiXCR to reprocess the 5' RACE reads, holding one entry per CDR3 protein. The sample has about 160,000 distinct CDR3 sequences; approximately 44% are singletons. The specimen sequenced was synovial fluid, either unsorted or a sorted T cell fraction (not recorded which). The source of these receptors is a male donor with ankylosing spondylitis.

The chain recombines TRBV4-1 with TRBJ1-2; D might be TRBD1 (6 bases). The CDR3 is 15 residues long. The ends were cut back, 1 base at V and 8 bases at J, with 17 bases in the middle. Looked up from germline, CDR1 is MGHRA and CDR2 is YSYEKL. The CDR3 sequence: CASSQGPRGIDGYTF. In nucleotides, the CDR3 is TGCGCCAGCAGCCAAGGGCCCAGGGGAATAGACGGCTACACCTTC.

The CDR3 protein is CASSTTRRFVDTGIPHEQYF. In DNA, the CDR3 is TGTGCCAGCAGTACAACGCGAAGGTTTGTGGACACAGGGATACCCCACGAGCAGTACTTC. This chain links TRBV28 with TRBJ2-7, with D possibly matching TRBD1 (6 bases). Germline V gene sequence: CDR1 MDHEN, CDR2 SYDVKM. V shed 5 bases and J shed 5 bases, with 34 bases lying between them. This CDR3 has 20 amino acids.

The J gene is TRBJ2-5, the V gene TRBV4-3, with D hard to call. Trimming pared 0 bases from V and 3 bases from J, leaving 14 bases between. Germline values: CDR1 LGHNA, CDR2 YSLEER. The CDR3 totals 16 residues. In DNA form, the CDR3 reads TGCGCCAGCAGCCAAGAGTACAAGGGCTCGGAAGAGACCCAGTACTTC. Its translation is CASSQEYKGSEETQYF.

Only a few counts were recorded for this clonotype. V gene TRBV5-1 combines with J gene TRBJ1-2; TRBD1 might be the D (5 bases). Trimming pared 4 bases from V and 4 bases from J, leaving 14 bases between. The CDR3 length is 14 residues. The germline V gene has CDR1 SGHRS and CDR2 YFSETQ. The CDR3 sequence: CASSTPGLPYGYTF. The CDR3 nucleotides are TGCGCCAGCAGCACGCCAGGGTTACCCTATGGCTACACCTTC.

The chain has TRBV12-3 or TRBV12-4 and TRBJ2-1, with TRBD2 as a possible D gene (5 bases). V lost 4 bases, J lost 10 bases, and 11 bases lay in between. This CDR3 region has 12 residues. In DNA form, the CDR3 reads TGTGCCAGCAGTTGGGGAGAAGGGGAGCAGTTCTTC. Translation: CASSWGEGEQFF.